This T cell receptor (beta chain) was recovered during a study of a mutant IDH1 vaccine in newly diagnosed glioma. Across the whole study: Once 4-6 weeks had passed after radiotherapy alone, vaccination started, or it started with temozolomide cycles. Participants attended visit V12, the safety follow-up, at week 35, and then attended visit V13 at week 47. Antecedent treatment encompassed radiotherapy, temozolomide, or their combination; the majority received both.

Time point given: week 47, end of study. Vaccination comprised doses that each held 300 ug of mutant IDH1 20-mer peptide, plus topical imiquimod. The table came from immunoSEQ multiplex PCR; TCRdb's copy has only in-frame clones and leaves some out. The data show roughly 31,000 clones, more than 65% seen once. Concerning this clone itself: Its target is unknown.

Per germline, CDR1 SGHRS and CDR2 YFSETQ. This CDR3 contains 18 residues. Trimming cost V 0 bases and J 0 bases, with 16 bases left between them. Study results and limitations: Any relationship between pseudoprogression and changes in top peripheral T cell clonotypes seemed absent.

V gene TRBV5-1 combines with J gene TRBJ1-3; no clear D. This TCR was sampled from a man in his thirties or forties with glioma. The sequences come from PBMCs, collected from a glioma patient whose treatment included an IDH1 peptide vaccine. In DNA form, the CDR3 reads TGCGCCAGCAGCTTGGTCCCGTCGCAGACTTACTCTGGAAACACCATATATTTT. It yields the protein CASSLVPSQTYSGNTIYF.